This TCR beta chain was identified in a study of blood T cell repertoires in COVID-19. Whole-study context: Some COVID-19 samples were acute and others convalescent; all came from the United States, Italy and Spain.

Method: immunoSEQ multiplex PCR; TCRdb's copy keeps in-frame clones and lacks some. Among tens of thousands of clones listed, around 86% were seen once. The CDR3 length is 16 residues. Trimming cost V 3 bases and J 5 bases; bases outside gene matches: 3. Germline V lookup: CDR1 SGHNT, CDR2 YYREEE (reference sequence). This receptor was obtained from a human donor in a cohort sampled during active COVID-19. The genes are TRBV5-4 and TRBJ2-2, with 14 nucleotides matching TRBD2. The sequenced material came from peripheral blood. The CDR3 sequence: CASSSRLAGGTGELFF. The CDR3 bases are TGTGCCAGCAGCTCGAGACTAGCGGGAGGGACCGGGGAGCTGTTTTTT.